Only one count was recorded for the clone carrying this TCR beta chain. Its antigen is unidentified. This record belongs to a study of CD8 T cells in ankylosing spondylitis. TCRdb processed the 5' RACE reads anew with MiXCR; each CDR3 protein has one entry. Counted here are 250,000 to 400,000 distinct CDR3 sequences, roughly 11% occurring once; the ten biggest clones make up roughly a tenth. The CDR3 spans 18 residues. Germline CDR1 and CDR2: SGHAT and FQNNGV. V was clipped by 5 bases and J by 2 bases, with 23 bases between them. The study's findings and limits: A TCR beta motif of under 10 highly homologous variants seemed to mark ankylosing spondylitis blood. Those disease-linked clones were CD8+; they were also relatively rare in peripheral blood. Clones linked to disease were reported to show significant enrichment in matched ankylosing spondylitis synovial fluid.

This chain connects TRBV11-2 to TRBJ2-3; possibly TRBD2 for D (5 bases). The TCR originated in a female donor with ankylosing spondylitis or in good health (not recorded which). Specimen: blood, either unsorted or a sorted T cell fraction (not recorded which). The CDR3 loop is CASSLLEAVTFNTDTQYF. In nucleotides, the CDR3 is TGTGCCAGCAGCCTACTTGAAGCGGTCACGTTTAACACAGATACGCAGTATTTT.